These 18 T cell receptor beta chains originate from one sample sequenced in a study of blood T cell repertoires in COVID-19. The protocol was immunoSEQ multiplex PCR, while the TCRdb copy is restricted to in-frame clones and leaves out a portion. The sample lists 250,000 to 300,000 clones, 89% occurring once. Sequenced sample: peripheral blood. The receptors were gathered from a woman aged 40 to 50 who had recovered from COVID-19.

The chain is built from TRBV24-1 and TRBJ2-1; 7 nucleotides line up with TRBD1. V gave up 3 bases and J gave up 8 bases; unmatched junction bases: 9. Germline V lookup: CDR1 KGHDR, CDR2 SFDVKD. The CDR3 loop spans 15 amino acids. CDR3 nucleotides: TGTGCCACCAGTGATCCCACGACAGGGCTCGATGAGCAGTTCTTC. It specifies CATSDPTTGLDEQFF.

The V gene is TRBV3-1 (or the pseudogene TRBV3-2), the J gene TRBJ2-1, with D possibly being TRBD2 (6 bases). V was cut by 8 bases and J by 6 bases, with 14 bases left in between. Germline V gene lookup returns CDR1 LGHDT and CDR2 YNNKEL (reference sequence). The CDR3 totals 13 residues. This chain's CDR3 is CASGRGPINEQFF. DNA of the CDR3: TGTGCCAGCGGGCGGGGACCCATCAATGAGCAGTTCTTC.

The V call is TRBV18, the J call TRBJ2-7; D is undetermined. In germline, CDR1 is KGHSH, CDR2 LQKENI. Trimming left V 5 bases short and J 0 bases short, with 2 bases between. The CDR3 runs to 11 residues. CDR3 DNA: TGTGCCAGCTCATACTCCTACGAGCAGTACGTC. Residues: CASSYSYEQYV.

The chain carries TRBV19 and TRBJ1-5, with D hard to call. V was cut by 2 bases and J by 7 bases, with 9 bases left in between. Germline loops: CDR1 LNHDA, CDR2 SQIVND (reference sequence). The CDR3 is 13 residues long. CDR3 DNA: TGTGCCAGTAGTATAAGACAACAGCAGCCCCAGCATTTT. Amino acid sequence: CASSIRQQQPQHF.

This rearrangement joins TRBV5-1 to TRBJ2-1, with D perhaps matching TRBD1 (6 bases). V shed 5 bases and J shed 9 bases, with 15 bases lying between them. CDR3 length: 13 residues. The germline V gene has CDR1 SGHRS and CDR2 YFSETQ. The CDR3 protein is CASSSVRGSEQFF. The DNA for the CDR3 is TGCGCCAGCAGTTCCGTCAGGGGCAGTGAGCAGTTCTTC. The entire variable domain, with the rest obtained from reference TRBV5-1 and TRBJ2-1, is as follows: KAGVTQTPRYLIKTRGQQVTLSCSPISGHRSVSWYQQTPGQGLQFLFEYFSETQRNKGNFPGRFSGRQFSNSRSEMNVSTLELGDSALYLCASSSVRGSEQFFGPGTRLTVL.

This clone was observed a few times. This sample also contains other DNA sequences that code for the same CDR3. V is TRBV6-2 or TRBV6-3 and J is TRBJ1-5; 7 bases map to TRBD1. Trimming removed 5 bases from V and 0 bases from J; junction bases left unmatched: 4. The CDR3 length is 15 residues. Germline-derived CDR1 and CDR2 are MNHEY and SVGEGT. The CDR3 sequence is CASSKTGISNQPQHF. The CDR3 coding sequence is TGTGCCAGCAGTAAGACAGGGATTAGCAATCAGCCCCAGCATTTT.

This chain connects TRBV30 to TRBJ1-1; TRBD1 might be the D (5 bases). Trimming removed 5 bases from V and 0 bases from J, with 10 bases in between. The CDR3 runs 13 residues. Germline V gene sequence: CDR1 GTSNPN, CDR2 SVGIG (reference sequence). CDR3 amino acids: CAWAGEMNTEAFF. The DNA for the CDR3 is TGTGCCTGGGCGGGGGAGATGAACACTGAAGCTTTCTTT.

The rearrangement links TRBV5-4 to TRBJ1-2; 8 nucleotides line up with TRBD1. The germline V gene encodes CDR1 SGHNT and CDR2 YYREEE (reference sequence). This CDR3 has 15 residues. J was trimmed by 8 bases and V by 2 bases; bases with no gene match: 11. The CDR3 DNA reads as TGTGCCAGCAGCTTTCCCCTGACAGGGGCTAACGGCTACACCTTC. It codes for CASSFPLTGANGYTF. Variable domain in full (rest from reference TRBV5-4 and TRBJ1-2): ETGVTQSPTHLIKTRGQQVTLRCSSQSGHNTVSWYQQALGQGPQFIFQYYREEENGRGNFPPRFSGLQFPNYSSELNVNALELDDSALYLCASSFPLTGANGYTFGSGTRLTVV.

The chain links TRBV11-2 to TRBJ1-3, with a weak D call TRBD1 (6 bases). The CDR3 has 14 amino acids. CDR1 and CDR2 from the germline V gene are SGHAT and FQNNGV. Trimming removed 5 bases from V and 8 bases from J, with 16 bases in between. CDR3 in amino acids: CASSTGWGPDTIYF. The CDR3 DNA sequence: TGTGCCAGCAGCACCGGCTGGGGGCCAGACACCATATATTTT.

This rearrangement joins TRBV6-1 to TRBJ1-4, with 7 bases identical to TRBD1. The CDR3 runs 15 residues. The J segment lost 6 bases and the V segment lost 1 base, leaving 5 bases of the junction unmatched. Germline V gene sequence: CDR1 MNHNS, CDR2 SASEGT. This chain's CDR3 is CASSEGGGAYEKLFF. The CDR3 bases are TGTGCCAGCAGTGAAGGAGGGGGCGCATATGAAAAACTGTTTTTT.

CDR3 nucleotide sequence: TGTGCCAGCAACAGCTTAGGGACAGACTATGGCTACACCTTC. It is translated as CASNSLGTDYGYTF. The chain uses TRBV28 and TRBJ1-2, with TRBD1 matching over 7 bases. J was trimmed by 3 bases and V by 7 bases; bases with no gene match: 8. CDR1 MDHEN and CDR2 SYDVKM come from the germline V gene. The CDR3 totals 14 residues.

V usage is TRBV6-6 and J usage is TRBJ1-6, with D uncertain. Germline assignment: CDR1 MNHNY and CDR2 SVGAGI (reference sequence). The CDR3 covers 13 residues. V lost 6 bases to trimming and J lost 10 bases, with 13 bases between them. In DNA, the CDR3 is TGTGCCAGCAGACGAGGAGCGGGGTCACCCCTCCACTTT. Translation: CASRRGAGSPLHF.

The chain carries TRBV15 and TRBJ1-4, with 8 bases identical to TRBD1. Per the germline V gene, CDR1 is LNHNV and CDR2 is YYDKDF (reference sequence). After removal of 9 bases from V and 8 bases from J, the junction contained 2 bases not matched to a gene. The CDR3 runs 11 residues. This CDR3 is CATQGGEKLFF. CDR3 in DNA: TGTGCCACACAGGGGGGCGAAAAACTGTTTTTT.

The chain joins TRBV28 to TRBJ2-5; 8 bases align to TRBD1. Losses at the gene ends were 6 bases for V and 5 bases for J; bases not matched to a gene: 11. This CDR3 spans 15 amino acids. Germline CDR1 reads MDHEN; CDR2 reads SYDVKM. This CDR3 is CASRSPGQGGETQYF. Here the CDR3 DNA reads TGTGCCAGCAGATCCCCTGGACAGGGCGGTGAGACCCAGTACTTC.

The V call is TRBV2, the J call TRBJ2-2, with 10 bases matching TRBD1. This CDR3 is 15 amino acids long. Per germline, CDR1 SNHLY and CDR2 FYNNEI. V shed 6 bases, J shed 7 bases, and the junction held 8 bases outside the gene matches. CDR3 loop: CASSGQGDPGGELFF. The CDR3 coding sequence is TGTGCCAGCAGCGGACAGGGGGACCCTGGCGGGGAGCTGTTTTTT.

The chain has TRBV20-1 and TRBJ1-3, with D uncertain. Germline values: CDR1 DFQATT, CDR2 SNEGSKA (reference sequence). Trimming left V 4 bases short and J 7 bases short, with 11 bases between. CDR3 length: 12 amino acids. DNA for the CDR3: TGCAGTGCTAATGACGGGTGGAACACCATATATTTT. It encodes CSANDGWNTIYF.

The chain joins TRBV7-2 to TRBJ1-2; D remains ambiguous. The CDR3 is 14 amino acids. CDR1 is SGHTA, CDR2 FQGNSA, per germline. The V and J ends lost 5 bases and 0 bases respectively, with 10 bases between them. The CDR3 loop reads CASSPLTSNYGYTF. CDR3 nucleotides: TGTGCCAGCAGCCCGCTAACTTCTAACTATGGCTACACCTTC.

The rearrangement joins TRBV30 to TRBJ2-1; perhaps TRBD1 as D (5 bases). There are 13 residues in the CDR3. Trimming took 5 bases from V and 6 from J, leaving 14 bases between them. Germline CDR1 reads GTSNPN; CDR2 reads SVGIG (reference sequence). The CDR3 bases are TGTGCCTGGGGCTGGCAGGGATCCAATGAGCAGTTCTTC. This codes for CAWGWQGSNEQFF.